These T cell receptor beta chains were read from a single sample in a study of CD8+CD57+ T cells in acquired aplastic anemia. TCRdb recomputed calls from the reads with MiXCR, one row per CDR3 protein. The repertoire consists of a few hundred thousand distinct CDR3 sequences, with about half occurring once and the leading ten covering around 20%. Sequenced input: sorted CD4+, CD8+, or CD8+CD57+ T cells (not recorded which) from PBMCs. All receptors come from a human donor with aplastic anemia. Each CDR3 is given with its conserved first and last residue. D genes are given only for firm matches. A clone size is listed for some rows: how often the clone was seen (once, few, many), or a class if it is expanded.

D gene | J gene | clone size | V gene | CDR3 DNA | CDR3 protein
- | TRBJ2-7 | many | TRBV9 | TGTGCCAGCAGCGTAGAGACAGGTGGCGAGCAGTACTTC | CASSVETGGEQYF
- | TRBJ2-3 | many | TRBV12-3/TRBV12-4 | TGTGCCAGCATGAGAGGGGGGGGCCGGGATACGCAGTATTTT | CASMRGGGRDTQYF
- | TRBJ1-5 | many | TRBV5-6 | TGTGCCAGCAGCTTGCGGCCCAATCAGCCCCAGCATTTT | CASSLRPNQPQHF
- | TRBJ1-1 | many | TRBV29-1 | TGCAGCGTTGAAACCGACAGGAACACTGAAGCTTTCTTT | CSVETDRNTEAFF
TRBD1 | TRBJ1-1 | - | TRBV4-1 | TGCGCCTGCAGCCAGGGGCCGGACAGGAGGAACACTGAAGCTTTCTTT | CACSQGPDRRNTEAFF
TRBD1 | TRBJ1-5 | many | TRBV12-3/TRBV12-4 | TGTGCCAGCAGCCCGACAGGGGCGTTTCAGCCCCAGCATTTT | CASSPTGAFQPQHF
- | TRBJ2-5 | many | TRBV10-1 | TGCGCCAGCAGTGAGGGTCCTGAAGAGACCCAGTACTTC | CASSEGPEETQYF
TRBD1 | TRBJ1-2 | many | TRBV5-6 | TGTGCCAGCAGCCCACCTGACAGGGGGGTCTATGGCTACACCTTC | CASSPPDRGVYGYTF
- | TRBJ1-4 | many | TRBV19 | TGTGCCAGTTCCCCCAGTGGTGGGGCTAATGAAAAACTGTTTTTT | CASSPSGGANEKLFF
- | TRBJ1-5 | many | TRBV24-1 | TGTGCCACCAGCAGGGGCGAAGGGCCCCAGCATTTT | CATSRGEGPQHF
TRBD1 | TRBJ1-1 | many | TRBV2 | TGTGCCAGCAGGACCGGGACAGAGGACACTGAAGCTTTCTTT | CASRTGTEDTEAFF
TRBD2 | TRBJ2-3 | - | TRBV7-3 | TGTGCCAGCAGCCTAAGGGGACTAGCGGGGGGGCAGGGCACAGATACGCAGTATTTT | CASSLRGLAGGQGTDTQYF
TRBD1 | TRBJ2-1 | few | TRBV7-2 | TGTGCCAGCAGCTTAGTGGACAGGGACGATGAGCAGTTCTTC | CASSLVDRDDEQFF
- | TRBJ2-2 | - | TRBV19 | TGTGCCAGTAGTAGGTTGGGCGGGGAGCTGTTTTTT | CASSRLGGELFF
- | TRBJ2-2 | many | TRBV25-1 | TGTGCCAGCGGGGCTTCGGAGGTAGGGGCCGCAGGGGAGCTGTTTTTT | CASGASEVGAAGELFF
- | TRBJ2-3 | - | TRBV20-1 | TGCAGTGCTAGAGATGGCCGCTCTGGAAACACAGATACGCAGTATTTT | CSARDGRSGNTDTQYF
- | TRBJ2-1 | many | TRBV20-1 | TGCAGTGCACGGGACGGAGAATATGAGCAGTTCTTC | CSARDGEYEQFF
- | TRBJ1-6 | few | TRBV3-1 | TGTGCCAGCAGCCCCACGGGGGCCATCTATAATTCACCCCTCCACTTT | CASSPTGAIYNSPLHF
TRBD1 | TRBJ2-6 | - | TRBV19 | TGTGCCAGTAGTATTAGAGGACAGGGGACCAACGTCCTGACTTTC | CASSIRGQGTNVLTF
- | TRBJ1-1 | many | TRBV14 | TGTGCCAGCAAGCTAGGGCCGGCGAACACTGAAGCTTTCTTT | CASKLGPANTEAFF
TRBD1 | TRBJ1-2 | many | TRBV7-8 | TGTGCCAGCAGTACAGCCCCACAGGGGGCTGGAGGCTACACCTTC | CASSTAPQGAGGYTF
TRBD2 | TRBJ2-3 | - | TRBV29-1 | TGCAGCCTGGGTAGCGGGGGGGCCACAGATACGCAGTATTTT | CSLGSGGATDTQYF
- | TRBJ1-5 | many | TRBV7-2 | TGTGCCAGCAGCCGGGTGGGGGATCAGCCCCAGCATTTT | CASSRVGDQPQHF
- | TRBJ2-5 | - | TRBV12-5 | TGTGCTAGTGGTTTGATGACAGGCGTGGGAGAGACCCAGTACTTC | CASGLMTGVGETQYF
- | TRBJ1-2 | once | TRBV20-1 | TGCAGTGCTAGTTTTGGGGCCACCTATGGCTACACCTTC | CSASFGATYGYTF
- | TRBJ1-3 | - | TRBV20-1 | TGCAGTGCTAGAGAAAGGTGGGGCTCTGGAAACACCATATATTTT | CSARERWGSGNTIYF